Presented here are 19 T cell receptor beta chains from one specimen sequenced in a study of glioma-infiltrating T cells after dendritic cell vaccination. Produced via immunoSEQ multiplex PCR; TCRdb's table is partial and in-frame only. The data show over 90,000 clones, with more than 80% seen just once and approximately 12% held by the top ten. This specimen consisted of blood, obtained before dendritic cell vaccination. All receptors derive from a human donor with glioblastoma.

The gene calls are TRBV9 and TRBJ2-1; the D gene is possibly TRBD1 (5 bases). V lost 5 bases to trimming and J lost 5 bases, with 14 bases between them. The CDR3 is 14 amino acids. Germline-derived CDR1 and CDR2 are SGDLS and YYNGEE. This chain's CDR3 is CASRLPGMDNEQFF. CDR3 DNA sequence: TGTGCCAGCAGGCTCCCAGGGATGGACAATGAGCAGTTCTTC. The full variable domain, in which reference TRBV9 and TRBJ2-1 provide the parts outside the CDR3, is DSGVTQTPKHLITATGQRVTLRCSPRSGDLSVYWYQQSLDQGLQFLIQYYNGEERAKGNILERFSAQQFPDLHSELNLSSLELGDSALYFCASRLPGMDNEQFFGPGTRLTVL.

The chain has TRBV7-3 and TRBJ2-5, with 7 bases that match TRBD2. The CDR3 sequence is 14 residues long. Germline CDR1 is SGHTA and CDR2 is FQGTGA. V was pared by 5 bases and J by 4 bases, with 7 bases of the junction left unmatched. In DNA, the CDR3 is TGTGCCAGCAGCCCAGCCGGACTAGGAGAGACCCAGTACTTC. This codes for CASSPAGLGETQYF.

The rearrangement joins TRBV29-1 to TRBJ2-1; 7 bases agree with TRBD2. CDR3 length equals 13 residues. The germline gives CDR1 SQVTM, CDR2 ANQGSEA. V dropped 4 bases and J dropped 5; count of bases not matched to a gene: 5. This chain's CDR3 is CSVGGTTNNEQFF. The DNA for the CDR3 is TGCAGCGTTGGGGGGACTACTAACAATGAGCAGTTCTTC.

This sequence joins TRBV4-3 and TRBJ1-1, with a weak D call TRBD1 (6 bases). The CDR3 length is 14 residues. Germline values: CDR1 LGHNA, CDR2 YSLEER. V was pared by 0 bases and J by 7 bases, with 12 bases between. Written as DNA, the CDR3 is TGCGCCAGCAGCCAAGATGGGCAGGGGTTTGAAGCTTTCTTT. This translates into CASSQDGQGFEAFF.

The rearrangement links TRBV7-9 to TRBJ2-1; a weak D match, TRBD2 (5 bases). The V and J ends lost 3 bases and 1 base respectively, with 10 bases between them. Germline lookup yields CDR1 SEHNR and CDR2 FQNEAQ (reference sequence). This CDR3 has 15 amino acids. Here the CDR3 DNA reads TGTGCCAGCAGCTTTGGCCGGGGATCCTACAATGAGCAGTTCTTC. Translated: CASSFGRGSYNEQFF.

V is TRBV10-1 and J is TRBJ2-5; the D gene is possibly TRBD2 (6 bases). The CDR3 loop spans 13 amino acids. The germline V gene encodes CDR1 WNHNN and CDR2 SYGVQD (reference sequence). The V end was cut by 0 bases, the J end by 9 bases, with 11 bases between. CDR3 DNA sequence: TGCGCCAGCAGTGAGTCCGAGTGGGGGGCCCAGTACTTC. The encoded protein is CASSESEWGAQYF.

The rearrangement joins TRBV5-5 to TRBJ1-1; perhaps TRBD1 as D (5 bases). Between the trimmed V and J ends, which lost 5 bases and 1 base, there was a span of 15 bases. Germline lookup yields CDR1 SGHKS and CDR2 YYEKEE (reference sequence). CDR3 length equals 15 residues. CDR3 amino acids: CASRRLQTGNTEAFF. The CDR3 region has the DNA TGTGCCAGCAGACGGCTTCAAACAGGGAACACTGAAGCTTTCTTT.

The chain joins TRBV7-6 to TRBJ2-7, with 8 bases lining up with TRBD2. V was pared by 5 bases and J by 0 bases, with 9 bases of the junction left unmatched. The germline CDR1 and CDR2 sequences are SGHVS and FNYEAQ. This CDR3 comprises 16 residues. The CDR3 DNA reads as TGTGCCAGCAGCCCCCTCAGCGGGGGCCTCTCCTACGAGCAGTACTTC. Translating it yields CASSPLSGGLSYEQYF. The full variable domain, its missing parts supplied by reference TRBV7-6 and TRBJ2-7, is GAGVSQSPRYKVTKRGQDVALRCDPISGHVSLYWYRQALGQGPEFLTYFNYEAQQDKSGLPNDRFSAERPEGSISTLTIQRTEQRDSAMYRCASSPLSGGLSYEQYFGPGTRLTVT.

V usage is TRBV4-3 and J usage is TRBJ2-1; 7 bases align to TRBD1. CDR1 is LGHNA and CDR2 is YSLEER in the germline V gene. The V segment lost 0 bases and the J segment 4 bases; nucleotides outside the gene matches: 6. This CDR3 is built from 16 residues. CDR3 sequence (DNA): TGCGCCAGCAGCCAAGAAAGGGGGACAGAATACAATGAGCAGTTCTTC. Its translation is CASSQERGTEYNEQFF.

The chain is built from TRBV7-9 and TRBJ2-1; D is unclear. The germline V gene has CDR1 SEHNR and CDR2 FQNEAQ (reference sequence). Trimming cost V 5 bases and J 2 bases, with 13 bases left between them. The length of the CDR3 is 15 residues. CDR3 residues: CASSPTPNTYNEQFF. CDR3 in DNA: TGTGCCAGCAGCCCCACCCCAAACACCTACAATGAGCAGTTCTTC. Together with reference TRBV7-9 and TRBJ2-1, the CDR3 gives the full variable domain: DTGVSQNPRHKITKRGQNVTFRCDPISEHNRLYWYRQTLGQGPEFLTYFQNEAQLEKSRLLSDRFSAERPKGSFSTLEIQRTEQGDSAMYLCASSPTPNTYNEQFFGPGTRLTVL.

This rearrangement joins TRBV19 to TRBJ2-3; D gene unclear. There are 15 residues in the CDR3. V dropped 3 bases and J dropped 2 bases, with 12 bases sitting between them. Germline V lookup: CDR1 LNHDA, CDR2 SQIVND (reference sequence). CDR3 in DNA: TGTGCCAGTAGTATGTCTGTACAGTTCACAGATACGCAGTATTTT. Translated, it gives CASSMSVQFTDTQYF.

CDR3 amino acids: CASSPGLADQETQYF. Written as DNA, the CDR3 is TGTGCCAGCAGCCCGGGACTAGCGGACCAAGAGACCCAGTACTTC. The chain uses TRBV6-6 and TRBJ2-5; 11 bases match TRBD2. Germline V gives CDR1 MNHNY, CDR2 SVGAGI (reference sequence). This CDR3 contains 15 residues. Trimming cost V 6 bases and J 0 bases; bases outside gene matches: 3.

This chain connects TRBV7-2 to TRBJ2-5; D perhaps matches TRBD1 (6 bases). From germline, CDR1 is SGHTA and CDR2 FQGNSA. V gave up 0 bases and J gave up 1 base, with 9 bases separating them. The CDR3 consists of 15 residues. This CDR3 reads CASSLATGTQETQYF. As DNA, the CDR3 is TGTGCCAGCAGCTTAGCCACAGGGACCCAAGAGACCCAGTACTTC.

The CDR3 protein is CASSELEHPNTEAFF. DNA of the CDR3: TGCGCCAGCAGTGAGCTAGAACACCCGAACACTGAAGCTTTCTTT. The rearrangement joins TRBV10-2 to TRBJ1-1; D is ambiguous. Trimming cost V 2 bases and J 1 base, with 11 bases left between them. This CDR3 spans 15 amino acids. CDR1 and CDR2 from the germline V gene are WSHSY and SAAADI.

The CDR3 DNA follows: TGTGCCAGTAGTAACACAGGGCCGAGGCCCCAGCATTTT. Its translation is CASSNTGPRPQHF. This chain joins TRBV19 and TRBJ1-5, with a possible D match to TRBD1 (6 bases). Looked up from germline, CDR1 is LNHDA and CDR2 is SQIVND (reference sequence). The CDR3 totals 13 residues. Trimming pared 4 bases from V and 9 bases from J, leaving 13 bases between. Full variable domain (outside the CDR3, taken from reference TRBV19 and TRBJ1-5): DGGITQSPKYLFRKEGQNVTLSCEQNLNHDAMYWYRQDPGQGLRLIYYSQIVNDFQKGDIAEGYSVSREKKESFPLTVTSAQKNPTAFYLCASSNTGPRPQHFGDGTRLSIL.

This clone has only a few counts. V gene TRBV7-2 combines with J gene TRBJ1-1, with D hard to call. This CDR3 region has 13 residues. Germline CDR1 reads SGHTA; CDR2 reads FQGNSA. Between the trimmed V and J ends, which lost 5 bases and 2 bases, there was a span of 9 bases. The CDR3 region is CASSDTLNTEAFF. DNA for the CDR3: TGTGCCAGCAGCGACACACTCAACACTGAAGCTTTCTTT.

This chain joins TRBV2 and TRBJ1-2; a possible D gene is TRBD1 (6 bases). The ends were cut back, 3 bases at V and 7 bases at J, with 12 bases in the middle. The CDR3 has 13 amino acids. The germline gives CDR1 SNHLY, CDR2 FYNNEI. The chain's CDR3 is CASSDVQGTGYTF. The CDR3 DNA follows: TGTGCCAGCAGTGATGTCCAGGGGACTGGCTACACCTTC.

This chain's CDR3 is CASSAGTSSYNEQFF. CDR3 sequence (DNA): TGCGCCAGCAGCGCCGGGACTAGCTCCTACAATGAGCAGTTCTTC. V gene TRBV5-1 combines with J gene TRBJ2-1, with 8 positions matching TRBD2. The CDR3 runs to 15 residues. J gave up 0 bases and V 4 bases, and 3 bases lay outside the gene matches. Germline V gives CDR1 SGHRS, CDR2 YFSETQ.

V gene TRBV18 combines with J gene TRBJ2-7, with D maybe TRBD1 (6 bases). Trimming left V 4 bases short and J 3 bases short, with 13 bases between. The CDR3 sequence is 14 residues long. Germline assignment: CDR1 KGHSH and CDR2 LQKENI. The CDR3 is CASSLTTGYYEQYF. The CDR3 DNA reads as TGTGCCAGCTCACTCACGACAGGATACTACGAGCAGTACTTC.